A selection of T cell receptor beta chains follows, all from one sample in a study of blood T cell repertoires in COVID-19. Only in-frame clones appear in the TCRdb table, and some are missing; sequencing was by immunoSEQ multiplex PCR. This table holds about 210,000 clones, 65% to 90% found once. Sequencing was done on a sample of peripheral blood. The receptors originated from a woman aged 70 to 79 with COVID-19, enrolled during active disease. CDR3s include the opening cysteine and the closing phenylalanine or tryptophan. Each record gives: J gene, D gene, clone size, V gene, CDR3 protein, CDR3 DNA. The D gene is left open where the match is weak. Size values are once, few and many counts, or a class for expanded clones, and some rows have none.

j_call: TRBJ2-5; d_call: -; clone_size: once; v_call: TRBV5-1; cdr3_aa: CASSPAGASGQTQYF; cdr3_nt: TGCGCCAGCAGCCCCGCGGGGGCCAGCGGGCAGACCCAGTACTTC
j_call: TRBJ1-2; d_call: -; clone_size: -; v_call: TRBV19; cdr3_aa: CASSAATGFWGGYTF; cdr3_nt: TGTGCCAGTAGTGCGGCCACAGGGTTTTGGGGTGGCTACACCTTC
j_call: TRBJ1-2; d_call: -; clone_size: -; v_call: TRBV25-1; cdr3_aa: CASRVCVVNYGYTF; cdr3_nt: TGTGCCAGCAGGGTTTGCGTCGTCAACTATGGCTACACCTTC
j_call: TRBJ2-5; d_call: TRBD2; clone_size: -; v_call: TRBV2; cdr3_aa: CASSEGLAGQSIKTQYF; cdr3_nt: TGTGCCAGCAGTGAAGGGCTAGCGGGGCAAAGTATTAAGACCCAGTACTTC
j_call: TRBJ2-3; d_call: TRBD2; clone_size: -; v_call: TRBV5-1; cdr3_aa: CASSLAGRLAGAILTDTQYF; cdr3_nt: TGCGCCAGCAGCTTGGCCGGGCGACTAGCGGGAGCCATCCTAACAGATACGCAGTATTTT
j_call: TRBJ2-2; d_call: TRBD2; clone_size: -; v_call: TRBV11-2; cdr3_aa: CASSLRIGTSGLNTGELFF; cdr3_nt: TGTGCCAGCAGCTTGCGGATCGGGACTAGCGGACTGAACACCGGGGAGCTGTTTTTT
j_call: TRBJ2-7; d_call: TRBD1; clone_size: -; v_call: TRBV27; cdr3_aa: CASSLESDRTYEQYF; cdr3_nt: TGTGCCAGCAGTTTAGAGTCGGACAGGACCTACGAGCAGTACTTC
j_call: TRBJ1-4; d_call: -; clone_size: -; v_call: TRBV5-1; cdr3_aa: CASSQPGVGEKLFF; cdr3_nt: TGCGCCAGCAGCCAGCCGGGGGTGGGCGAAAAACTGTTTTTT
j_call: TRBJ2-1; d_call: TRBD1; clone_size: -; v_call: TRBV10-3; cdr3_aa: CAISESSRGRDNEQFF; cdr3_nt: TGTGCCATCAGTGAGTCGAGCAGGGGGCGTGACAATGAGCAGTTCTTC
j_call: TRBJ1-2; d_call: TRBD1; clone_size: -; v_call: TRBV4-3; cdr3_aa: CASSQVRGRGGYTF; cdr3_nt: TGCGCCAGCAGCCAAGTCAGGGGGCGCGGTGGCTACACCTTC
j_call: TRBJ2-1; d_call: -; clone_size: -; v_call: TRBV3-1/TRBV3-2; cdr3_aa: CASSQAGINNEQFF; cdr3_nt: TGTGCCAGCAGCCAAGCGGGGATCAACAATGAGCAGTTCTTC
j_call: TRBJ1-1; d_call: -; clone_size: -; v_call: TRBV5-5; cdr3_aa: CASSLAGWNTEAFF; cdr3_nt: TGTGCCAGCAGCTTGGCGGGGTGGAACACTGAAGCTTTCTTT
j_call: TRBJ1-3; d_call: TRBD1; clone_size: -; v_call: TRBV2; cdr3_aa: CASMEDRGRNTIYF; cdr3_nt: TGTGCCAGCATGGAGGACAGGGGGAGAAACACCATATATTTT
j_call: TRBJ2-2; d_call: -; clone_size: -; v_call: TRBV9; cdr3_aa: CASSFQRGNTGELFF; cdr3_nt: TGTGCCAGCAGCTTCCAAAGGGGGAACACCGGGGAGCTGTTTTTT
j_call: TRBJ1-2; d_call: -; clone_size: -; v_call: TRBV9; cdr3_aa: CASSVGLGDYGYTF; cdr3_nt: TGTGCCAGCAGCGTAGGGCTAGGGGACTATGGCTACACCTTC
j_call: TRBJ1-1; d_call: TRBD1; clone_size: -; v_call: TRBV6-5; cdr3_aa: CASSYYQGDTNTEAFF; cdr3_nt: TGTGCCAGCAGTTACTACCAGGGGGATACGAACACTGAAGCTTTCTTT
j_call: TRBJ1-3; d_call: -; clone_size: -; v_call: TRBV19; cdr3_aa: CASSAQGHGNTIYF; cdr3_nt: TGTGCCAGTAGTGCCCAGGGGCACGGGAACACCATATATTTT
j_call: TRBJ1-1; d_call: -; clone_size: -; v_call: TRBV6-6; cdr3_aa: CASSSRTATEAFF; cdr3_nt: TGTGCCAGCAGTTCGCGGACAGCCACTGAAGCTTTCTTT
j_call: TRBJ2-7; d_call: -; clone_size: -; v_call: TRBV30; cdr3_aa: CAWRDRGTYEQYF; cdr3_nt: TGTGCCTGGAGGGACAGAGGAACCTACGAGCAGTACTTC
j_call: TRBJ1-1; d_call: -; clone_size: -; v_call: TRBV5-1; cdr3_aa: CASKRQTNTEAFF; cdr3_nt: TGCGCCAGTAAACGACAGACCAACACTGAAGCTTTCTTT
j_call: TRBJ2-7; d_call: -; clone_size: -; v_call: TRBV27; cdr3_aa: CASGVRVGYEQYF; cdr3_nt: TGTGCCAGCGGCGTGAGGGTTGGGTACGAGCAGTACTTC
j_call: TRBJ1-1; d_call: -; clone_size: -; v_call: TRBV5-1; cdr3_aa: CASSLRGYNMNTEAFF; cdr3_nt: TGCGCCAGCAGCTTAAGGGGGTATAACATGAACACTGAAGCTTTCTTT
j_call: TRBJ2-3; d_call: -; clone_size: -; v_call: TRBV2; cdr3_aa: CASIPLGGNADTQYF; cdr3_nt: TGTGCCAGCATTCCCTTGGGGGGAAACGCAGATACGCAGTATTTT
j_call: TRBJ1-4; d_call: -; clone_size: once; v_call: TRBV7-9; cdr3_aa: CASSSPLHQKEKLFF; cdr3_nt: TGTGCCAGCAGCTCCCCCTTGCACCAGAAGGAAAAACTGTTTTTT
j_call: TRBJ2-5; d_call: TRBD1; clone_size: -; v_call: TRBV19; cdr3_aa: CASSIGGTVQETQYF; cdr3_nt: TGTGCCAGTAGTATAGGGGGGACAGTCCAAGAGACCCAGTACTTC
j_call: TRBJ2-5; d_call: -; clone_size: -; v_call: TRBV6-2/TRBV6-3; cdr3_aa: CASSSALAVQETQYF; cdr3_nt: TGTGCCAGCAGTTCCGCCTTAGCGGTCCAAGAGACCCAGTACTTC
j_call: TRBJ2-3; d_call: -; clone_size: once; v_call: TRBV11-2; cdr3_aa: CASSLEVLATALNTQYF; cdr3_nt: TGTGCCAGCAGCTTAGAGGTGCTAGCTACCGCCCTGAATACGCAGTATTTT
j_call: TRBJ2-7; d_call: TRBD2; clone_size: -; v_call: TRBV5-4; cdr3_aa: CASSAGGTTFYEQYF; cdr3_nt: TGTGCCAGCAGCGCTGGTGGGACTACCTTCTACGAGCAGTACTTC
j_call: TRBJ2-7; d_call: TRBD1; clone_size: -; v_call: TRBV5-1; cdr3_aa: CASSLGTGVPHEQYF; cdr3_nt: TGCGCCAGCAGCTTGGGGACAGGGGTACCCCACGAGCAGTACTTC
j_call: TRBJ1-1; d_call: -; clone_size: -; v_call: TRBV6-1; cdr3_aa: CASSDNRGSGAFF; cdr3_nt: TGTGCCAGCAGTGATAATCGGGGGTCGGGAGCTTTCTTT
j_call: TRBJ1-1; d_call: TRBD1; clone_size: -; v_call: TRBV2; cdr3_aa: CASSERTGFTEAFF; cdr3_nt: TGTGCCAGCAGTGAAAGGACAGGATTCACTGAAGCTTTCTTT
j_call: TRBJ2-5; d_call: -; clone_size: -; v_call: TRBV4-3; cdr3_aa: CASSRVAALQETQYF; cdr3_nt: TGCGCCAGCAGCCGAGTCGCGGCCCTCCAAGAGACCCAGTACTTC
j_call: TRBJ1-4; d_call: -; clone_size: -; v_call: TRBV7-3; cdr3_aa: CASAQGFNEKLFF; cdr3_nt: TGTGCCAGCGCACAGGGTTTCAATGAAAAACTGTTTTTT
j_call: TRBJ1-5; d_call: -; clone_size: -; v_call: TRBV6-6; cdr3_aa: CASSYPATVSNQPQHF; cdr3_nt: TGTGCCAGCAGTTACCCCGCGACAGTTAGCAATCAGCCCCAGCATTTT
j_call: TRBJ1-2; d_call: -; clone_size: -; v_call: TRBV9; cdr3_aa: CASSGPPAPGGYTF; cdr3_nt: TGTGCCAGCAGCGGGCCCCCCGCACCAGGTGGCTACACCTTC
j_call: TRBJ1-2; d_call: -; clone_size: -; v_call: TRBV5-1; cdr3_aa: CASSLDTSDDPSRGYTF; cdr3_nt: TGCGCCAGCAGCTTGGATACTAGTGATGACCCCTCCCGAGGCTACACCTTC
j_call: TRBJ2-2; d_call: TRBD1; clone_size: -; v_call: TRBV6-5; cdr3_aa: CASSYPGGRELFF; cdr3_nt: TGTGCCAGCAGTTATCCAGGGGGCCGGGAGCTGTTTTTT
j_call: TRBJ2-3; d_call: -; clone_size: -; v_call: TRBV29-1; cdr3_aa: CSGTLSGDTQYF; cdr3_nt: TGCAGCGGTACCCTTAGCGGCGATACGCAGTATTTT
j_call: TRBJ2-3; d_call: TRBD2; clone_size: -; v_call: TRBV10-3; cdr3_aa: CAIKLGLAGADGDTQYF; cdr3_nt: TGTGCCATCAAGTTAGGACTAGCGGGAGCTGATGGAGATACGCAGTATTTT
j_call: TRBJ2-5; d_call: -; clone_size: -; v_call: TRBV19; cdr3_aa: CASSIVNRQETQYF; cdr3_nt: TGTGCCAGTAGTATAGTCAACAGACAAGAGACCCAGTACTTC
j_call: TRBJ1-1; d_call: TRBD1; clone_size: -; v_call: TRBV5-6; cdr3_aa: CASSLVQGLRDTEAFF; cdr3_nt: TGTGCCAGCAGCTTGGTACAGGGGTTACGCGACACTGAAGCTTTCTTT
j_call: TRBJ2-3; d_call: TRBD1; clone_size: -; v_call: TRBV12-3/TRBV12-4; cdr3_aa: CASSPTGTDTQYF; cdr3_nt: TGTGCCAGCAGTCCGACAGGGACAGATACGCAGTATTTT
j_call: TRBJ1-1; d_call: -; clone_size: -; v_call: TRBV9; cdr3_aa: CASSVEGTSSNTEAFF; cdr3_nt: TGTGCCAGCAGCGTAGAGGGGACATCTTCGAACACTGAAGCTTTCTTT
j_call: TRBJ2-7; d_call: TRBD1; clone_size: few; v_call: TRBV6-2/TRBV6-3; cdr3_aa: CASSLTGDSYEQYF; cdr3_nt: TGTGCCAGCAGCTTAACAGGGGATTCCTACGAGCAGTACTTC